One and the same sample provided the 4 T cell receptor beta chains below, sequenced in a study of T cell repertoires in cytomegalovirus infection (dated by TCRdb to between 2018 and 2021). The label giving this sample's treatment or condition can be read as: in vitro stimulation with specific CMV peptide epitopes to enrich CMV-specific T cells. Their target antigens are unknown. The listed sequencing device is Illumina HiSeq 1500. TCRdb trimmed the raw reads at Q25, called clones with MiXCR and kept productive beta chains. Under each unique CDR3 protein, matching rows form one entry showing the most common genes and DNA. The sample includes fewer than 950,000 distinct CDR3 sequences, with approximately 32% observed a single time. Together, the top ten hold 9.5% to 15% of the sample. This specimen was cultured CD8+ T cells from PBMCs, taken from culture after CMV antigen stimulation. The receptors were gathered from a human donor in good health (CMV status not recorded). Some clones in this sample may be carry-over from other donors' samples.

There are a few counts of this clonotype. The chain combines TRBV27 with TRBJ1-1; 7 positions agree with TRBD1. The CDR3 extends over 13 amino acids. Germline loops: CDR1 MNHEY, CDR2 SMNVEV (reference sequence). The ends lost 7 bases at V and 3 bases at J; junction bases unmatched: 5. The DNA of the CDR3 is TGTGCCAGCACTGACAGGGCGTACACTGAAGCTTTCTTT. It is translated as CASTDRAYTEAFF.

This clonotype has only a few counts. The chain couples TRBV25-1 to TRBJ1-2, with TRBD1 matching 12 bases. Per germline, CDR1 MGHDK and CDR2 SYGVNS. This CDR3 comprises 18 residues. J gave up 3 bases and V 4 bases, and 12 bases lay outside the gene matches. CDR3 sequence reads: CASSGPRDRGRQDYGYTF. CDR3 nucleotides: TGTGCCAGCAGTGGACCCCGGGACAGGGGGCGACAGGACTATGGCTACACCTTC.

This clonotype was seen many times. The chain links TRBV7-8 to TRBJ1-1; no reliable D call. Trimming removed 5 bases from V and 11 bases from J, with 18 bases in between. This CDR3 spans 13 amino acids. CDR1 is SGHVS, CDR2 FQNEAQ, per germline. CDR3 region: CASSDPGPQTAFF. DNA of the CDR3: TGTGCCAGCAGCGACCCGGGTCCCCAAACGGCTTTCTTT.

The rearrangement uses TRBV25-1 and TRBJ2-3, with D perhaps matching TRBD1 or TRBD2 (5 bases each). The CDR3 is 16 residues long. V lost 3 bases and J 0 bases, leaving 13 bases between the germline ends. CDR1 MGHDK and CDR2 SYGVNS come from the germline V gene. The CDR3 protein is CASSDGLGESTDTQYF. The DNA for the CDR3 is TGTGCCAGCAGTGATGGTTTAGGGGAGAGCACAGATACGCAGTATTTT.